This T cell receptor (beta chain) originates from a study of T cell responses to AZD1222 COVID-19 vaccine. Notes on the study in general: Only five to seven AZD1222 recipients were seropositive at baseline. Repertoires were obtained only post-peak T cell response. Researchers report vaccine-associated CD4 TCRs spanning spike, with dominance at 160-218 and 743-854.

Second-dose intervals of approximately 4 or approximately 12 weeks were pooled. The CDR3 is 14 residues long. Trimming at V came to 4 bases and at J to 6 bases, leaving 4 bases not matched to a gene. Germline V gene sequence: CDR1 MNHNY, CDR2 SVGAGI (reference sequence). With regard to this clone: Its antigen remains unidentified.

Sequencing was performed with immunoSEQ multiplex PCR; in TCRdb, only in-frame clones are kept and a portion is missing. The sample consists of more than 150,000 clones, 88% of them appearing once. Sequencing used peripheral blood, obtained 28 days after the second AZD1222 dose. This chain connects TRBV6-6 to TRBJ2-7, with 12 bases lining up with TRBD2. This receptor was identified in an adult who received the AZD1222 COVID-19 vaccine. The CDR3: CASSSTSGSFEQYF. The CDR3 DNA follows: TGTGCCAGCAGTTCGACTAGCGGGAGTTTCGAGCAGTACTTC.